This TCR beta chain was sequenced in a study of T cell changes during pregnancy in multiple sclerosis. The repertoire was sequenced with immunoSEQ multiplex PCR; TCRdb's copy has only in-frame clones and lacks some. This table has more than 80,000 clones, more than 90% appearing once. V dropped 5 bases and J dropped 0; count of bases not matched to a gene: 6. The CDR3 totals 16 residues. Germline V lookup: CDR1 LGHNA, CDR2 YSLEER. This clonotype was sampled from a female donor with multiple sclerosis, enrolled in a pregnancy study. The chain recombines TRBV4-3 with TRBJ1-4; TRBD1 agrees at 7 bases. Material: peripheral blood, obtained in the second trimester of pregnancy. The CDR3 bases are TGCGCCAGCAGCGACAGGGACGGATCAACTAATGAAAAACTGTTTTTT. This encodes CASSDRDGSTNEKLFF.